This T cell receptor (beta chain) was recorded in a study of blood T cell repertoires in COVID-19. Overall study context: The study drew acute and convalescent COVID-19 samples from the United States, Italy and Spain.

The CDR3 is made up of 16 amino acids. Germline V CDR1 and CDR2: SGHTA, FQGNSA. V lost 3 bases and J lost 8, with 20 bases in between. Source study methods: Estimation of nucleated cell counts was performed using reference gene primer amplification. Data came from immunoSEQ multiplex PCR; TCRdb stores just in-frame clones and leaves some out. The DNA gave D and trimming, while V, J and clone size come from that table. The sample consists of about 200,000 clones, about 85% of them appearing once. The clonotype comes from a man between 60 and 70 years old with active or convalescent COVID-19. The specimen sequenced was peripheral blood. The chain employs TRBV7-2 and TRBJ2-1; D might be TRBD2 (5 bases). As DNA, the CDR3 is TGTGCCAGCAGCTTGAATGCCGCGGGTATTGGGCATGAGCAGTTCTTC. This gives the protein CASSLNAAGIGHEQFF.